The 25 T cell receptor beta chains in this list originate from one sample, sequenced in a study of sequential checkpoint blockade in melanoma. Documented treatment: randomized to nivolumab then ipilimumab (arm A) or the reverse (arm B). Generated by immunoSEQ multiplex PCR, the TCRdb table keeps only in-frame clones and is missing some. This sample has 20,000 to 25,000 clones; roughly 70% occur once, and the top ten carry around a fifth. The source was CD8+ T cells sorted from blood (inferred from file names), collected from a patient given nivolumab and ipilimumab in sequence. These receptors all come from a human donor with melanoma.

The chain recombines TRBV15 with TRBJ1-5; no reliable D call. Germline assignment: CDR1 LNHNV and CDR2 YYDKDF (reference sequence). Trimming pared 5 bases from V and 0 bases from J, leaving 11 bases between. This CDR3 has 15 amino acids. For the CDR3, the DNA is TGTGCCACCAGCCTAACCGCTTTTAGCAATCAGCCCCAGCATTTT. Encoded protein: CATSLTAFSNQPQHF.

The chain joins TRBV5-8 to TRBJ1-2, with a tentative D call TRBD1 (5 bases). Germline V gene data show CDR1 as SGHTS and CDR2 as YDEGEE. CDR3 size: 14 residues. Trimming removed 0 bases at V and 5 bases at J, with 11 bases between. The CDR3: CASSLDKTAYGYTF. The CDR3 bases are TGTGCCAGCAGCTTGGACAAGACAGCTTATGGCTACACCTTC.

This rearrangement joins TRBV19 to TRBJ2-7; 8 bases line up with TRBD1. V dropped 3 bases and J dropped 2; count of bases not matched to a gene: 3. The CDR3 consists of 14 residues. In germline, CDR1 is LNHDA, CDR2 SQIVND (reference sequence). CDR3 coding DNA: TGTGCCAGTAGTATCGGGACAGGCACCTACGAGCAGTACTTC. This translates into CASSIGTGTYEQYF. The whole variable domain, filled in from reference TRBV19 and TRBJ2-7, reads DGGITQSPKYLFRKEGQNVTLSCEQNLNHDAMYWYRQDPGQGLRLIYYSQIVNDFQKGDIAEGYSVSREKKESFPLTVTSAQKNPTAFYLCASSIGTGTYEQYFGPGTRLTVT.

There are a few counts of this clone. This probably arose from a read error, given a far larger clone one base away. The chain is built from TRBV7-8 and TRBJ2-5; no definite D call. Germline-derived CDR1 and CDR2 are SGHVS and FQNEAQ. V shed 4 bases and J shed 5 bases, with 5 bases lying between them. This CDR3 contains 11 residues. CDR3 sequence reads: CASSSGETQYF. CDR3 bases: TGTGCCAGCAGCTCCGGGGAGACCCAGTACTTC.

The rearrangement links TRBV5-6 to TRBJ1-2, with D unresolved. The germline V gene encodes CDR1 SGHDT and CDR2 YYEEEE. V shed 3 bases and J shed 2 bases, with 8 bases lying between them. The CDR3 covers 13 residues. CDR3: CASSSGGNYGYTF. CDR3 in DNA: TGTGCCAGCAGCTCTGGAGGGAACTATGGCTACACCTTC.

This clone appeared a single time. The chain combines TRBV6-5 with TRBJ2-7; D gene unclear. Trimming removed 6 bases at V and 2 bases at J, with 11 bases between. Germline CDR1 is MNHEY and CDR2 is SVGAGI. CDR3 length: 13 amino acids. The DNA of the CDR3 is TGTGCCAGCAGGGGCATCGAACCCTACGAGCAGTACTTC. As protein: CASRGIEPYEQYF.

This clone has more than one count but fewer than ten. V is TRBV7-2 and J is TRBJ2-7, with D maybe TRBD2 (7 bases). This CDR3 spans 15 amino acids. CDR1 and CDR2 (germline): SGHTA, FQGNSA. V was trimmed by 5 bases and J by 5 bases, leaving 19 bases between them. The CDR3 region has the DNA TGTGCCAGCAGCCCCCCAAGGGGGGGGCAACACGAGCAGTACTTC. Amino acids: CASSPPRGGQHEQYF.

The rearrangement uses TRBV7-9 and TRBJ1-1; 8 nucleotides match TRBD1. Germline lookup yields CDR1 SEHNR and CDR2 FQNEAQ (reference sequence). The V segment lost 2 bases and the J segment 7 bases; nucleotides outside the gene matches: 6. The CDR3 contains 14 residues. The CDR3 DNA is TGTGCCAGCAGCTTAATTGGGACAGGTTATGAAGCTTTCTTT. Its protein product is CASSLIGTGYEAFF.

The chain combines TRBV2 with TRBJ2-2; 9 nucleotides line up with TRBD1. Per germline, CDR1 SNHLY and CDR2 FYNNEI. The V segment lost 2 bases and the J segment 0 bases; nucleotides outside the gene matches: 4. The CDR3 is made up of 17 amino acids. The CDR3, as DNA: TGTGCCAGCAGTGAAACCCGACAGGGGGCGAACACCGGGGAGCTGTTTTTT. Amino acids: CASSETRQGANTGELFF.

The chain carries TRBV7-9 and TRBJ2-1, with 10 bases identical to TRBD1. Unmatched junction bases numbered 6, after V lost 4 bases and J lost 3 bases. This CDR3 is built from 16 residues. The germline gives CDR1 SEHNR, CDR2 FQNEAQ (reference sequence). CDR3 sequence reads: CASSSWGTGDYNEQFF. In DNA form, the CDR3 reads TGTGCCAGCAGCTCCTGGGGGACAGGGGACTACAATGAGCAGTTCTTC.

This clone appeared once. The chain uses TRBV7-8 and TRBJ2-1; 9 bases map to TRBD1. Germline V lookup: CDR1 SGHVS, CDR2 FQNEAQ. Trimming took 4 bases from V and 7 from J; bases not matched to a gene: 8. The CDR3 sequence is 15 residues long. The CDR3 loop reads CASSSGQGLLNEQFF. DNA for the CDR3: TGTGCCAGCAGCTCGGGACAGGGCCTTTTAAATGAGCAGTTCTTC.

The rearrangement uses TRBV13 and TRBJ2-1, with a tentative D call TRBD2 (6 bases). The CDR3 consists of 15 residues. Germline loops: CDR1 PRHDT, CDR2 FYEKMQ (reference sequence). V lost 4 bases and J lost 10, with 20 bases in between. CDR3 DNA: TGTGCCAGCAGCTCCCGGGACTCCTTCCTGGAGGAGCAGTTCTTC. Its translation is CASSSRDSFLEEQFF.

This clone was seen a few times. The chain recombines TRBV11-2 with TRBJ1-1, with a possible D match to TRBD1 (5 bases). The ends were cut back, 0 bases at V and 3 bases at J, with 8 bases in the middle. This CDR3 contains 14 residues. The V gene's germline CDR1 is SGHAT and CDR2 FQNNGV. CDR3 loop: CASSLEGLYTEAFF. The DNA for the CDR3 is TGTGCCAGCAGCTTAGAGGGACTGTACACTGAAGCTTTCTTT.

V and J are TRBV27 and TRBJ2-3, with a tentative D call TRBD2 (6 bases). The CDR3 is made up of 14 amino acids. Germline CDR1 is MNHEY and CDR2 is SMNVEV (reference sequence). V shed 8 bases and J shed 4 bases, with 16 bases lying between them. In nucleotides, the CDR3 is TGTGCCAGCTCTACGGGGGAAGCGCCAGATACGCAGTATTTT. It yields the protein CASSTGEAPDTQYF.

This chain joins TRBV11-2 and TRBJ1-1, with 7 positions matching TRBD1. J was trimmed by 1 base and V by 5 bases; bases with no gene match: 4. Germline V gives CDR1 SGHAT, CDR2 FQNNGV. The CDR3 loop spans 14 amino acids. The CDR3: CASSEGQWNTEAFF. For the CDR3, the DNA is TGTGCCAGCAGCGAGGGACAGTGGAACACTGAAGCTTTCTTT.

This clone appeared once. This sequence joins TRBV5-8 and TRBJ2-1; the D is unclear. V dropped 0 bases and J dropped 9 bases, with 13 bases sitting between them. This CDR3 contains 14 residues. CDR1 and CDR2 (germline): SGHTS, YDEGEE. CDR3 DNA: TGTGCCAGCAGCTTGGGTCCCTTAATGGCTGAGCAGTTCTTC. Translation: CASSLGPLMAEQFF.

The chain combines TRBV9 with TRBJ2-5; D gene unclear. This CDR3 contains 11 residues. Trimming took 3 bases from V and 5 from J, leaving 5 bases between them. Germline V gene lookup returns CDR1 SGDLS and CDR2 YYNGEE. CDR3 protein: CASSAYETQYF. CDR3 nucleotide sequence: TGTGCCAGCAGCGCCTATGAGACCCAGTACTTC.

The gene calls are TRBV7-2 and TRBJ2-7; weak D call: TRBD2 (6 bases). CDR3 length: 15 residues. Deletions cut 5 bases from V and 3 bases from J, with 17 bases between. The germline CDR1 and CDR2 sequences are SGHTA and FQGNSA. The DNA of the CDR3 is TGTGCCAGCAGCCCCCTCGGAGGGCCAGGCTACGAGCAGTACTTC. Encoded protein: CASSPLGGPGYEQYF.

The rearrangement links TRBV9 to TRBJ2-3; a weak D match, TRBD2 (7 bases). The CDR3 covers 17 residues. The germline gives CDR1 SGDLS, CDR2 YYNGEE. The V end lost 0 bases, the J end lost 0 bases, and 14 bases lay between the germline ends. The DNA of the CDR3 is TGTGCCAGCAGCGTAGTTGGGGGGGGCACTAGCACAGATACGCAGTATTTT. Amino acid sequence: CASSVVGGGTSTDTQYF.

This clone is termed large. The chain joins TRBV6-1 to TRBJ1-6; a weak D match, TRBD1 (6 bases). CDR1 MNHNS and CDR2 SASEGT come from the germline V gene. Trimming removed 6 bases at V and 9 bases at J, with 9 bases between. CDR3 length: 12 amino acids. The CDR3 DNA follows: TGTGCCAGCAGCCCCAGGGGTTCACCCCTCCACTTT. Its protein is CASSPRGSPLHF.

The rearrangement uses TRBV7-8 and TRBJ1-5; D possibly corresponds to TRBD1 (5 bases). The germline CDR1 and CDR2 sequences are SGHVS and FQNEAQ. With 5 bases removed from V and 2 bases from J, the gap between germline ends came to 10 bases. CDR3 length: 14 amino acids. CDR3 bases: TGTGCCAGCAGCCCCCGGGGGGGCAATCAGCCCCAGCATTTT. It specifies CASSPRGGNQPQHF.

V gene TRBV28 combines with J gene TRBJ1-5; no definite D call. V dropped 5 bases and J dropped 5 bases, with 7 bases sitting between them. The CDR3 loop spans 12 amino acids. The germline V gene encodes CDR1 MDHEN and CDR2 SYDVKM. This CDR3 is CASSAPYQPQHF. Written as DNA, the CDR3 is TGTGCCAGCAGTGCGCCCTATCAGCCCCAGCATTTT.

The gene calls are TRBV2 and TRBJ2-5; D gene unclear. The CDR3 covers 17 residues. V lost 2 bases and J 2 bases, leaving 18 bases between the germline ends. The V gene's germline CDR1 is SNHLY and CDR2 FYNNEI. In DNA, the CDR3 is TGTGCCAGCAGTGAAAGTTGGGCAGGTTTTCGGCAAGAGACCCAGTACTTC. Amino acids: CASSESWAGFRQETQYF.

The J gene is TRBJ1-3, the V gene TRBV10-3, with 7 bases fitting TRBD2. The J call may be faulty, since TRBJ2-2 better matches the DNA end. Germline-derived CDR1 and CDR2 are ENHRY and SYGVKD. CDR3 size: 14 residues. The chain's CDR3 is CAIRGGDYTGELFF. CDR3 DNA: TGTGCCATCAGGGGGGGGGACTACACCGGGGAGCTGTTTTTT.

This clone was recorded only once. V and J are TRBV29-1 and TRBJ1-2, with TRBD1 matching 9 bases. This CDR3 contains 13 residues. CDR1 is SQVTM, CDR2 ANQGSEA, per germline. J was trimmed by 4 bases and V by 6 bases; bases with no gene match: 6. CDR3: CSVPGQGLYGYTF. In DNA form, the CDR3 reads TGCAGCGTACCCGGACAGGGGCTCTATGGCTACACCTTC. Combining the CDR3 with reference TRBV29-1 and TRBJ1-2 gives the whole variable domain SAVISQKPSRDICQRGTSLTIQCQVDSQVTMMFWYRQQPGQSLTLIATANQGSEATYESGFVIDKFPISRPNLTFSTLTVSNMSPEDSSIYLCSVPGQGLYGYTFGSGTRLTVV.